Shown below are 7 T cell receptor beta chains from a single sample sequenced in a study of blood T cell repertoires in COVID-19. TCRdb's table, derived via immunoSEQ multiplex PCR, lists solely in-frame clones and lacks some. The sample has roughly 430,000 clones; nearly 90% are singletons. Material: PBMCs or T cells enriched from blood (not recorded which). These receptors were obtained from a woman under 30 who had been exposed to COVID-19.

The chain employs TRBV25-1 and TRBJ2-4; tentatively, D is TRBD1 (6 bases). Trimming removed 5 bases at V and 13 bases at J, with 15 bases between. This CDR3 spans 12 amino acids. CDR1 and CDR2 (germline): MGHDK, SYGVNS. The CDR3 loop reads CASSQPTGRQYF. For the CDR3, the DNA is TGTGCCAGCAGTCAACCTACAGGGAGACAGTACTTC.

This chain joins TRBV6-5 and TRBJ2-1, with a tentative D call TRBD2 (6 bases). Germline values: CDR1 MNHEY, CDR2 SVGAGI. Trimming left V 7 bases short and J 8 bases short, with 21 bases between. The CDR3 consists of 15 residues. The DNA of the CDR3 is TGTGCCAGCACCCCCCGACGGGGGAGCCACCATGAGCAGTTCTTC. This codes for CASTPRRGSHHEQFF.

CDR3 loop: CASTQGRANEKLFF. The CDR3 DNA sequence: TGTGCCAGCACGCAGGGGCGGGCTAATGAAAAACTGTTTTTT. V gene TRBV6-1 combines with J gene TRBJ1-4, with a tentative D call TRBD1 (6 bases). The germline CDR1 and CDR2 sequences are MNHNS and SASEGT. This CDR3 has 14 amino acids. V dropped 7 bases and J dropped 3 bases, with 12 bases sitting between them.

The chain links TRBV28 to TRBJ2-7, with 14 bases that match TRBD2. V was pared by 5 bases and J by 9 bases, with 9 bases of the junction left unmatched. The CDR3 consists of 15 residues. CDR1 and CDR2 from the germline V gene are MDHEN and SYDVKM. CDR3 bases: TGTGCCAGCAGTCCCCCCGGGACTAGCGGGAGAGGGCAGTACTTC. It codes for CASSPPGTSGRGQYF.

The chain employs TRBV10-2 and TRBJ2-1, with TRBD2 matching over 10 bases. The CDR3 extends over 15 amino acids. Germline-derived CDR1 and CDR2 are WSHSY and SAAADI. After removal of 8 bases from V and 7 bases from J, the junction contained 11 bases not matched to a gene. The CDR3 coding sequence is TGCGCCAGCCAAGGACTAGCGGAGGGGGTAAATGAGCAGTTCTTC. Translating it yields CASQGLAEGVNEQFF.

The chain carries TRBV28 and TRBJ2-7; no clear D. The CDR3 contains 13 residues. Germline V lookup: CDR1 MDHEN, CDR2 SYDVKM. V lost 6 bases to trimming and J lost 6 bases, with 15 bases between them. The CDR3 sequence: CASSPTRPFEQYF. The DNA of the CDR3 is TGTGCCAGCAGCCCTACCAGGCCCTTCGAGCAGTACTTC.

This chain uses TRBV18 with TRBJ2-7; 7 bases map to TRBD2. J gave up 5 bases and V 1 base, and 5 bases lay outside the gene matches. The CDR3 consists of 14 residues. Germline assignment: CDR1 KGHSH and CDR2 LQKENI. CDR3 bases: TGTGCCAGCTCACCACGGGCGGGGGTCGACGAGCAGTACTTC. Protein sequence: CASSPRAGVDEQYF. Supplemented by reference TRBV18 and TRBJ2-7, the full variable domain reads NAGVMQNPRHLVRRRGQEARLRCSPMKGHSHVYWYRQLPEEGLKFMVYLQKENIIDESGMPKERFSAEFPKEGPSILRIQQVVRGDSAAYFCASSPRAGVDEQYFGPGTRLTVT.